This T cell receptor (beta chain) was sequenced in a study of T cell repertoires in aging, cancer and after chemotherapy. Looking at the study overall: Six age groups, ranging from 30 or younger to 70 or older, included the donors. Approximately 10 million TCR reads were in the whole dataset.

V was shortened by 5 bases and J by 1 base, with 15 bases between the two germline ends. The CDR3 totals 15 residues. Germline V CDR1 and CDR2: LNHNV, YYDKDF (reference sequence). Study results and caveats: Median generation probability rose over the chemotherapy interval in each cancer cohort, suggesting rebound thymic output. Immunological memory after chemotherapy cannot be judged from the repertoire data.

This clonotype is labeled medium-sized. Its antigen is not identified. Amplification of TCR beta used genomic DNA extracted from peripheral blood. A mixed TRB-A/B primer pool amplified rearranged TRB by multiplex touch-down PCR. TCRdb reanalysed the multiplex PCR reads using MiXCR and keeps one entry per CDR3 protein. Of fewer than 6,000 distinct CDR3 sequences in the sample, roughly a quarter are singletons; the top ten hold approximately 4.8%. The J gene is TRBJ2-7, the V gene TRBV15; D possibly corresponds to TRBD2 (6 bases). The receptor's source is a human donor with a blood cancer. Sequencing was carried out using blood. The CDR3, as DNA: TGTGCCACCAGCGTTTCCCGCCGGGGGTCCTACGAGCAGTACTTC. The encoded protein is CATSVSRRGSYEQYF.